Here is one T cell receptor (beta chain) with its context. As yet, its antigen is unknown. This entry comes from a study of shared clonotypes between healthy human individuals. Study findings and constraints: Clonotypes not shared had lower generation probabilities than those common to all four donors. Rarefaction analysis demonstrated incomplete sorted-subset sequencing notwithstanding large depth. Naive subsets, compared against memory subsets, generally had larger estimated richness values.

As defined, naive CD8 cells were CD45RO-negative and positively selected for CCR7, with terminally differentiated effector memory CD45RA+ cells excluded. Donors were healthy HIV-negative adults without recent acute infections or vaccinations. Method: immunoSEQ multiplex PCR; TCRdb's copy keeps in-frame clones and lacks some. The data contain 2 million or so clones, about 95% of them singletons. Per the germline V gene, CDR1 is SGHAT and CDR2 is FQNNGV. The CDR3 contains 17 residues. After removal of 3 bases from V and 1 base from J, the junction contained 10 bases not matched to a gene. This chain joins TRBV11-2 and TRBJ2-7, with 9 bases fitting TRBD2. The sequence derives from a man aged 18 to 30 in good health. Sequencing input: naive CD8+ T cells sorted from blood. The CDR3 DNA sequence: TGTGCCAGCAGCTTGGGCCTAGCGGGAACACTTTCCTACGAGCAGTACTTC. Protein: CASSLGLAGTLSYEQYF.